A single sample gave rise to the 16 T cell receptor beta chains below, sequenced in a study of blood T cells in healthy people across ages. Primers used in a second PCR of about 6 to 11 cycles were a sample-barcoded 5' primer and a J-beta primer mix. MiXCR, applied by TCRdb to the 5' RACE reads, yields one record per CDR3 protein. The table shows some 1.7 million distinct CDR3 sequences, with roughly 27% occurring only once. What was sequenced was blood. The origin of the receptors is a woman aged 25 to 39 in good health.

At least ten counts were recorded for this clonotype. The chain recombines TRBV9 with TRBJ2-3; no clear D gene. The V end lost 4 bases, the J end lost 4 bases, and 10 bases lay between the germline ends. The CDR3 covers 13 residues. CDR1 SGDLS and CDR2 YYNGEE come from the germline V gene. CDR3 DNA sequence: TGTGCCAGCAGCTCCCTACTCGCAGATACGCAGTATTTT. Translated, it gives CASSSLLADTQYF. Full variable domain (remainder filled in from reference TRBV9 and TRBJ2-3): DSGVTQTPKHLITATGQRVTLRCSPRSGDLSVYWYQQSLDQGLQFLIQYYNGEERAKGNILERFSAQQFPDLHSELNLSSLELGDSALYFCASSSLLADTQYFGPGTRLTVL.

The V gene is TRBV10-1, the J gene TRBJ1-5, with TRBD1 matching over 7 bases. J gave up 7 bases and V 9 bases, and 12 bases lay outside the gene matches. The CDR3 runs 14 residues. Per germline, CDR1 WNHNN and CDR2 SYGVQD (reference sequence). The CDR3 region has the DNA TGCGCCAGACGAGACAGGGAGGGAGTGCAGCCCCAGCATTTT. The encoded protein is CARRDREGVQPQHF.

The chain combines TRBV24-1 with TRBJ2-3, with D possibly matching TRBD1 (5 bases). With 9 bases removed from V and 5 bases from J, the gap between germline ends came to 14 bases. CDR1 and CDR2 from the germline V gene are KGHDR and SFDVKD. The CDR3 has 13 residues. The CDR3 DNA reads as TGTGCCACCGGGCAGGGTTTCTTAGATACGCAGTATTTT. The encoded protein is CATGQGFLDTQYF.

The chain recombines TRBV5-1 with TRBJ2-3; tentatively, D is TRBD1 (5 bases). This CDR3 is built from 14 residues. V lost 4 bases and J 6 bases, leaving 15 bases between the germline ends. Germline V CDR1 and CDR2: SGHRS, YFSETQ. The CDR3 is CASSLDSTPDTQYF. The CDR3 DNA reads as TGCGCCAGCAGCCTCGACAGCACTCCGGATACGCAGTATTTT. Filled out from reference TRBV5-1 and TRBJ2-3, the complete variable domain reads KAGVTQTPRYLIKTRGQQVTLSCSPISGHRSVSWYQQTPGQGLQFLFEYFSETQRNKGNFPGRFSGRQFSNSRSEMNVSTLELGDSALYLCASSLDSTPDTQYFGPGTRLTVL.

This clonotype has a handful of counts. The V call is TRBV20-1, the J call TRBJ2-1; TRBD2 matches at 12 bases. This CDR3 spans 18 amino acids. The germline CDR1 and CDR2 sequences are DFQATT and SNEGSKA (reference sequence). V gave up 3 bases and J gave up 0 bases; unmatched junction bases: 9. In nucleotides, the CDR3 is TGCAGTGCTAGTGAGACTAGCGGGGGATCCAGCTCCTACAATGAGCAGTTCTTC. Translating it yields CSASETSGGSSSYNEQFF.

Ten or more counts support this clonotype. The chain recombines TRBV29-1 with TRBJ1-1, with D hard to call. Germline V gene lookup returns CDR1 SQVTM and CDR2 ANQGSEA. This CDR3 comprises 11 residues. The CDR3 nucleotides are TGCCTGGGAAGGGTAAACACTGAAGCTTTCTTT. Its translation is CLGRVNTEAFF.

This clonotype has ten or more counts. The V gene is TRBV5-1, the J gene TRBJ2-1, with D unclear. CDR1 and CDR2 (germline): SGHRS, YFSETQ. The V and J ends lost 2 bases and 7 bases respectively, with 10 bases between them. The CDR3 contains 13 residues. CDR3: CASSFGFGNEQFF. The CDR3 nucleotides are TGCGCCAGCAGCTTCGGGTTTGGTAATGAGCAGTTCTTC.

This clonotype was seen at least ten times. The chain employs TRBV9 and TRBJ2-7, with 7 bases identical to TRBD1. The CDR3 contains 14 residues. V was clipped by 4 bases and J by 6 bases; unmatched bases: 10. CDR1 SGDLS and CDR2 YYNGEE come from the germline V gene. The DNA for the CDR3 is TGTGCCAGCAGCCCTTTAAGGGGGCATGGCGAGCAGTACTTC. Translated: CASSPLRGHGEQYF.

The rearrangement joins TRBV2 to TRBJ2-1, with 8 bases lining up with TRBD2. Looked up from germline, CDR1 is SNHLY and CDR2 is FYNNEI. The CDR3 is 17 residues long. After removal of 7 bases from V and 0 bases from J, the junction contained 11 bases not matched to a gene. CDR3 DNA: TGTGCCAGCACCTTCGGGGGAGCGGGGGCCTCCTACAATGAGCAGTTCTTC. It translates to CASTFGGAGASYNEQFF.

This clonotype was recorded many times. The chain uses TRBV12-3 or TRBV12-4 and TRBJ2-3; 8 bases line up with TRBD2. The CDR3 contains 18 residues. V gave up 8 bases and J gave up 2 bases; unmatched junction bases: 18. In DNA, the CDR3 is TGTGCCAGCGGAGAAGCGGGGGTTCCCCCTAGTGTCACAGATACGCAGTATTTT. Translated: CASGEAGVPPSVTDTQYF.

The chain employs TRBV12-3 or TRBV12-4 and TRBJ2-3, with D possibly matching TRBD2 (6 bases). Trimming removed 11 bases at V and 0 bases at J, with 24 bases between. This CDR3 comprises 17 residues. The CDR3 DNA reads TGTGCCGGCACCCCAGCCTCGGGGGACCCTAGCACAGATACGCAGTATTTT. Translation gives CAGTPASGDPSTDTQYF.

The V call is TRBV20-1, the J call TRBJ2-5; D call uncertain. The germline gives CDR1 DFQATT, CDR2 SNEGSKA (reference sequence). Trimming took off 6 bases at V and 4 bases at J, with 15 bases between the two ends. The CDR3 has 13 amino acids. DNA for the CDR3: TGCAGTGCCCGCGCGGTCGAGAGAGAGACCCAGTACTTC. Translated, it gives CSARAVERETQYF.

There are a few counts of this clonotype. The chain employs TRBV7-2 and TRBJ2-1; TRBD2 agrees at 15 bases. Germline values: CDR1 SGHTA, CDR2 FQGNSA. The CDR3 consists of 16 residues. The ends lost 3 bases at V and 10 bases at J; junction bases unmatched: 7. The CDR3 DNA reads TGTGCCAGCAGCTTTCCGGGACTAGCGGGGGGAGGGGAGCAGTTCTTC. It is translated as CASSFPGLAGGGEQFF.

This clonotype has a handful of counts. DNA for the CDR3: TGTGCCAGCAGAAAAGGACAGGCCTACGAGCAGTACTTC. It encodes CASRKGQAYEQYF. The rearrangement joins TRBV6-6 to TRBJ2-7, with TRBD1 matching 7 bases. CDR1 MNHNY and CDR2 SVGAGI come from the germline V gene (reference sequence). The ends lost 6 bases at V and 2 bases at J; junction bases unmatched: 4. This CDR3 comprises 13 residues.

This chain uses TRBV7-9 with TRBJ2-5; possible D gene TRBD1, 5 bases. The CDR3 has 15 residues. V was shortened by 0 bases and J by 2 bases, with 10 bases between the two germline ends. The germline V gene encodes CDR1 SEHNR and CDR2 FQNEAQ (reference sequence). For the CDR3, the DNA is TGTGCCAGCAGCTTAGCGGTGACAGTACAAGAGACCCAGTACTTC. Its protein is CASSLAVTVQETQYF.

The CDR3 sequence is CAWASMGYEQYF. The CDR3 nucleotides are TGTGCCTGGGCCTCCATGGGCTACGAGCAGTACTTC. The chain recombines TRBV30 with TRBJ2-7; D unresolved. CDR1 is GTSNPN, CDR2 SVGIG, per germline (reference sequence). CDR3 length: 12 residues. V was clipped by 5 bases and J by 3 bases, with 11 bases between them.